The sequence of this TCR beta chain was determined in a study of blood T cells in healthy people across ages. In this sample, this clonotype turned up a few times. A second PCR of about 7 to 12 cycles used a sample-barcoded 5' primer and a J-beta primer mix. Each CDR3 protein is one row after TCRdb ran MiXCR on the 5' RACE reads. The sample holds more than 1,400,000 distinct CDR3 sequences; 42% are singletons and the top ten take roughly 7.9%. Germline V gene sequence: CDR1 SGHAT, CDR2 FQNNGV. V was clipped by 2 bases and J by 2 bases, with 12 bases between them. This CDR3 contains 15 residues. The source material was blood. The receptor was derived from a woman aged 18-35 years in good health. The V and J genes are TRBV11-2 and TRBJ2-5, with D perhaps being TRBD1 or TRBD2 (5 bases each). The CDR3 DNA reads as TGTGCCAGCAGCTTATCTCCGGGGCCTCAAGAGACCCAGTACTTC. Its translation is CASSLSPGPQETQYF.